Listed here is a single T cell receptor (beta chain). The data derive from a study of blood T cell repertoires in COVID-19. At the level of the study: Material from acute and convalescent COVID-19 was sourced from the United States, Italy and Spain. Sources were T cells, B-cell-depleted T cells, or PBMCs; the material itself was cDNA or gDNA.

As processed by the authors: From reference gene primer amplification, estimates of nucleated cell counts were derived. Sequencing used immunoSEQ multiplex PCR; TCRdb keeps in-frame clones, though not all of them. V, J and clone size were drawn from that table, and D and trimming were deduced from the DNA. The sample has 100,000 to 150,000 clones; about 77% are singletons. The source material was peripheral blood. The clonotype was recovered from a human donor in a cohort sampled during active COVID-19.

CDR3: CASSPDRRNYGYTF. CDR3 in DNA: TGTGCCAGCAGCCCGGACAGGAGGAACTATGGCTACACCTTC. The V and J genes are TRBV7-2 and TRBJ1-2, with 7 bases matching TRBD1. The J segment lost 2 bases and the V segment lost 5 bases, leaving 5 bases of the junction unmatched. CDR3 size: 14 residues. CDR1 is SGHTA, CDR2 FQGNSA, per germline.